The 5 T cell receptor beta chains presented below share a single source sample, sequenced in a study of neurological immune-mediated disorders. TCRdb called the 5' RACE reads again in MiXCR, with one record for every CDR3 protein. The table shows roughly 21,000 distinct CDR3 sequences, with roughly 15% occurring only once. The sequencing input was PBMCs. All receptors derive from a female donor with HTLV-1-associated myelopathy (HAM/TSP).

This clonotype has at least ten counts. V is TRBV29-1 and J is TRBJ2-7; 9 bases fit TRBD1. Per germline, CDR1 SQVTM and CDR2 ANQGSEA. Trimming at V came to 5 bases and at J to 0 bases, leaving 5 bases not matched to a gene. The CDR3 covers 14 residues. CDR3 region: CSVYGQGSSYEQYF. CDR3 bases: TGCAGCGTTTATGGACAGGGGAGCTCCTACGAGCAGTACTTC.

In this sample, this clonotype turned up many times. The V call is TRBV15, the J call TRBJ2-7; D remains unclear. This CDR3 has 15 amino acids. V lost 2 bases to trimming and J lost 6 bases, with 17 bases between them. The germline CDR1 and CDR2 sequences are LNHNV and YYDKDF (reference sequence). CDR3 amino acids: CATSRTAQENLEQYF. DNA for the CDR3: TGTGCCACCAGCAGAACAGCTCAGGAGAATCTCGAGCAGTACTTC.

By share, this clonotype counts as medium-sized. This chain uses TRBV5-1 with TRBJ2-3; D gene unclear. This CDR3 is built from 12 residues. The germline V gene has CDR1 SGHRS and CDR2 YFSETQ. V lost 6 bases, J lost 4 bases, and 9 bases lay in between. Here the CDR3 reads CASTQESDTQYF. CDR3 in DNA: TGCGCCAGCACTCAAGAGTCAGATACGCAGTATTTT.

This clonotype was seen many times. The CDR3 sequence is CSASPRGLTDTQYF. CDR3 in DNA: TGCAGTGCCTCTCCCAGGGGTTTAACAGATACGCAGTATTTT. The V call is TRBV20-1, the J call TRBJ2-3; possibly TRBD1 for D (6 bases). The CDR3 is 14 amino acids. Trimming removed 6 bases at V and 3 bases at J, with 16 bases between. Germline V CDR1 and CDR2: DFQATT, SNEGSKA (reference sequence).

This clonotype showed up many times. The rearrangement links TRBV7-2 to TRBJ2-2; tentatively, D is TRBD2 (5 bases). The CDR3 has 15 amino acids. V was trimmed by 2 bases and J by 6 bases, leaving 13 bases between them. CDR1 and CDR2 from the germline V gene are SGHTA and FQGNSA. CDR3 in amino acids: CASSLYSSWAGELFF. CDR3 in DNA: TGTGCCAGCAGCTTATATTCTAGCTGGGCCGGGGAGCTGTTTTTT.